This T cell receptor (beta chain) stems from a study of blood T cell repertoires in COVID-19 (dated by TCRdb to the early 2020s). For context, the study as a whole: Samples covering the acute and convalescent phases of COVID-19 were provided by collaborators in the United States, Italy and Spain. The prospective study material was composed of cDNA or gDNA derived from T cells, B-cell-depleted T cells, or PBMCs. Samples were obtained from the ongoing ImmuneRACE study (first 160 participants) and from about 1,300 subjects provided by 6 global collaborators. Deeply sampled blood TCRbeta repertoires from subjects exposed to, actively infected with, or recovered from COVID-19 were included in the dataset. The repertoires were released in a freely available public database meant as a resource for research on the immune response to SARS-CoV-2. A de-identified subject ID, COVID-19 status, age in years and sex were almost always included in the sample metadata. HLA class I and class II types, where available, came from metadata supplied by the sample provider rather than from assay-based typing. The paper as a whole reports these results and caveats: The quantity of clinical and demographic metadata differed by source and by participant and was supplied without curation.

The CDR3 has 13 amino acids, counting the end cysteine and phenylalanine. Just the 39-base CDR3 DNA is kept, in frame starting at base 1. Trimming costs V 4 bases and J 14 bases, and their ends lie 20 bases apart. Looking up the germline V gene (reference sequence) yields CDR1 GTSNPN and CDR2 SVGIG. Participants in the prospective study were aged about 18 to 90 years, lived in under 30 United States geographic areas, and enrolled through a virtual design. To assign participants to cohorts, the prospective study relied on clinical history that participants themselves reported in a screening survey and a study questionnaire. ImmuneRACE Cohort 3 recovered participants were defined by two consecutive negative NP/OP PCR tests, healthcare professional clearance, or symptom resolution. In the prospective study, whole blood, serum and a nasopharyngeal or oropharyngeal swab were collected from each participant by mobile phlebotomists. Participants in the prospective study had the option to provide additional blood draws and questionnaires over an approximately 2-month period. Blood samples from the prospective study were shipped frozen or at room temperature prior to DNA extraction.

A remark on this clone: Its antigen remains undetermined. Base quality data are lacking; no much larger clone is found one base away.

TCRbeta CDR3 regions were amplified from genomic DNA by means of the immunoSEQ Assay, a bias-controlled multiplex PCR. Concerning the study's data processing: The number of nucleated cells in each sample was estimated from the amplification of reference gene primers within the assay. To quantify the absolute abundance of each unique TCRbeta CDR3 rearrangement, sequence reads were collapsed and filtered. For each sample, productive Simpson clonality was calculated by taking the square root of Simpson's diversity index across productive rearrangements. Sourced from immuneACCESS, this table was stored by TCRdb with only in-frame sequences that have V and J called. A share of the clones is absent; for the studies checked, an unresolved V gene accounts for under half, and the remainder has no known explanation. That table is the source of V, J and clone size, and D and trimming were worked out from the DNA. Present in this sample are under 250,000 clones, around 84% of which were seen just once. More than 1.5% of the sample lies in the top ten.

Sequences were obtained from PBMCs or T cells enriched from blood (not recorded which). The V and J segments used are TRBV30 and TRBJ1-4, with no confidently assigned D gene. This receptor was identified in a middle-aged man who had recovered from COVID-19. The CDR3 reads as follows: CAWNLTPRSFLFF. The DNA sequence reads TGTGCCTGGAATCTGACACCTCGCAGTTTTCTGTTTTTT.